The entry below describes one T cell receptor (beta chain). The germline gives CDR1 SGHTA, CDR2 FQGNSA. The CDR3 extends over 18 amino acids. V was pared by 2 bases and J by 0 bases, with 10 bases of the junction left unmatched. This specimen comes from a study of blood T cell repertoires in COVID-19. At the level of the study: In each case, the material was cDNA or gDNA derived from T cells, B-cell-depleted T cells, or PBMCs.

Data came from immunoSEQ multiplex PCR; TCRdb stores just in-frame clones and leaves some out. In the table there are 250,000 to 300,000 clones, approximately 91% of which are singletons. Recruits, aged roughly 18 to 100 years, lived in 24 US areas. Grouping used clinical history reported by participants in a survey and questionnaire. The chain joins TRBV7-2 to TRBJ1-1; TRBD1 aligns across 9 bases. This TCR derives from a middle-aged woman with acute COVID-19. Sequencing used PBMCs or T cells enriched from blood (not recorded which). CDR3 sequence (DNA): TGTGCCAGCAGCTTACGGTCCGGGACAGGGTTATTGAACACTGAAGCTTTCTTT. Its protein is CASSLRSGTGLLNTEAFF.